These 10 T cell receptor beta chains came from one sample sequenced in a study of radiation and T cells in renal cell carcinoma (dated by TCRdb to about 2020). Sample time point, as interpreted from the label and publication: baseline pretreatment blood. The treatment or condition tag for this specimen amounts to: 15 Gy SBRT to primary tumor, nephrectomy 4 weeks later. Library creation used the immunoSEQ multiplex PCR assay. TCRdb holds this immuneACCESS table with in-frame rearrangements only. Some clones are missing; in checked studies, unresolved V genes explain under half, and the rest has no known cause. The sample table shows tens of thousands of clones, and about four fifths are seen once. The ten largest clones take up 6% to 7% of the sample. The sample here was blood, taken from a patient whose treatment included radiotherapy and nephrectomy. These receptors were taken from a man aged 60-69 years with renal cell carcinoma.

V usage is TRBV27 and J usage is TRBJ2-1; D is perhaps TRBD2 (5 bases). The V gene lost 5 bases and the J gene lost 5 bases, with 13 bases spanning the gap. Germline V lookup: CDR1 MNHEY, CDR2 SMNVEV (reference sequence). The CDR3 consists of 14 residues. In nucleotides, the CDR3 is TGTGCCAGCAGTCCCCCCGGGATCCACAATGAGCAGTTCTTC. It yields the protein CASSPPGIHNEQFF.

The chain couples TRBV7-9 to TRBJ2-7; a weak D match, TRBD2 (5 bases). Germline assignment: CDR1 SEHNR and CDR2 FQNEAQ (reference sequence). CDR3 length equals 15 residues. Trimming took 7 bases from V and 0 from J, leaving 16 bases between them. The CDR3 loop reads CASILAGGSSYEQYF. DNA for the CDR3: TGTGCCAGCATTCTCGCAGGAGGCAGCTCCTACGAGCAGTACTTC.

This clone was detected once. The CDR3 DNA follows: TGTGCCAGCAGTTTTGAGGGACTTGGGACTAATGAAAAACTGTTTTTT. As protein: CASSFEGLGTNEKLFF. The genes are TRBV28 and TRBJ1-4; D may be TRBD1 (5 bases). The CDR3 has 16 residues. V was pared by 3 bases and J by 2 bases, with 13 bases between. Germline lookup yields CDR1 MDHEN and CDR2 SYDVKM.

This clone was seen only once. The chain has TRBV29-1 and TRBJ2-7, with 13 nucleotides matching TRBD2. Trimming cost V 5 bases and J 5 bases; bases outside gene matches: 3. Per germline, CDR1 SQVTM and CDR2 ANQGSEA. The CDR3 runs 13 residues. The CDR3 reads CSVRTSGSDEQYF. CDR3 bases: TGCAGCGTTCGGACTAGCGGGAGCGACGAGCAGTACTTC.

This chain uses TRBV7-2 with TRBJ2-1; 13 bases map to TRBD2. The CDR3 sequence is 15 residues long. J lost 9 bases, V lost 5 bases, and 7 bases had no gene match. Germline-derived CDR1 and CDR2 are SGHTA and FQGNSA. The CDR3, as DNA: TGTGCCAGCAGCGCGGGACTAGCGGGAAGGGCTGAGCAGTTCTTC. Amino acids: CASSAGLAGRAEQFF.

This chain uses TRBV30 with TRBJ1-2; no definite D call. V gave up 0 bases and J gave up 8 bases, with 13 bases separating them. Germline values: CDR1 GTSNPN, CDR2 SVGIG (reference sequence). The CDR3 loop spans 13 amino acids. CDR3: CAWSVPVRRGYTF. The CDR3 coding sequence is TGTGCCTGGAGTGTACCCGTCCGGAGGGGCTACACCTTC. The variable domain in full, completed from reference TRBV30 and TRBJ1-2, reads SQTIHQWPATLVQPVGSPLSLECTVEGTSNPNLYWYRQAAGRGLQLLFYSVGIGQISSEVPQNLSASRPQDRQFILSSKKLLLSDSGFYLCAWSVPVRRGYTFGSGTRLTVV.

V gene TRBV9 combines with J gene TRBJ2-1, with 7 bases lining up with TRBD2. The CDR3 runs 14 residues. The V gene end was trimmed by 0 bases and the J gene end by 5 bases; junction bases not matched to a gene: 2. The germline V gene encodes CDR1 SGDLS and CDR2 YYNGEE. The CDR3 DNA reads as TGTGCCAGCAGCGTAGGTGGGACTAACAATGAGCAGTTCTTC. This codes for CASSVGGTNNEQFF. Supplemented by reference TRBV9 and TRBJ2-1, the full variable domain reads DSGVTQTPKHLITATGQRVTLRCSPRSGDLSVYWYQQSLDQGLQFLIQYYNGEERAKGNILERFSAQQFPDLHSELNLSSLELGDSALYFCASSVGGTNNEQFFGPGTRLTVL.

The chain uses TRBV28 and TRBJ1-1; D uncertain. The CDR3 runs 12 residues. The germline CDR1 and CDR2 sequences are MDHEN and SYDVKM. V lost 2 bases, J lost 10 bases, and 11 bases lay in between. CDR3 amino acids: CASSLSSGRAFF. The DNA of the CDR3 is TGTGCCAGCAGTTTAAGCAGTGGCCGAGCTTTCTTT.

The chain combines TRBV27 with TRBJ2-2; D gene unclear. Deletions cut 2 bases from V and 5 bases from J, with 6 bases between. Per germline, CDR1 MNHEY and CDR2 SMNVEV (reference sequence). This CDR3 is built from 13 residues. The CDR3 spells CASSLMRTGELFF. DNA of the CDR3: TGTGCCAGCAGTTTAATGCGGACCGGGGAGCTGTTTTTT.

This clone has only a few counts. This rearrangement joins TRBV6-5 to TRBJ2-7; D is perhaps TRBD2 (5 bases). CDR1 MNHEY and CDR2 SVGAGI come from the germline V gene. Trimming cost V 2 bases and J 4 bases, with 9 bases left between them. This CDR3 is built from 13 residues. The CDR3 loop reads CASSYEGLYEQYF. DNA for the CDR3: TGTGCCAGCAGTTACGAGGGATTGTACGAGCAGTACTTC.